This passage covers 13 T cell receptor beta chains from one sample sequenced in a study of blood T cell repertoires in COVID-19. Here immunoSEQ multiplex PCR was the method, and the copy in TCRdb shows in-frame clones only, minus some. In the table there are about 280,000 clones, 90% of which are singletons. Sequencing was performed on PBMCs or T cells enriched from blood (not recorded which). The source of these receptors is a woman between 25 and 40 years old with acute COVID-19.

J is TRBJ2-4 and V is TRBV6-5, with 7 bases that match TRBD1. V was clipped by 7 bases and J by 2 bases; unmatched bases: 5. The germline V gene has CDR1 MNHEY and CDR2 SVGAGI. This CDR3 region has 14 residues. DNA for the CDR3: TGTGCCAGCACCGGACAGGCCCCCAAAAACATTCAGTACTTC. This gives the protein CASTGQAPKNIQYF.

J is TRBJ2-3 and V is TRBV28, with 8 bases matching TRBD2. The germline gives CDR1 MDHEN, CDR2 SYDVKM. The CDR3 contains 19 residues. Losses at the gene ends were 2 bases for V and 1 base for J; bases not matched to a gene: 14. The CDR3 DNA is TGTGCCAGCAGTTTAGGCCTAGCGGGTTTCGTCGGAGGCACAGATACGCAGTATTTT. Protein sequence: CASSLGLAGFVGGTDTQYF.

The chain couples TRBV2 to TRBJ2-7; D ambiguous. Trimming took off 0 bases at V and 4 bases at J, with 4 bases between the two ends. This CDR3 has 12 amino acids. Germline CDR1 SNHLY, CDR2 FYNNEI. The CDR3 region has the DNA TGTGCCAGCAGTGAAGCTCGTTACGAGCAGTACTTC. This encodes CASSEARYEQYF.

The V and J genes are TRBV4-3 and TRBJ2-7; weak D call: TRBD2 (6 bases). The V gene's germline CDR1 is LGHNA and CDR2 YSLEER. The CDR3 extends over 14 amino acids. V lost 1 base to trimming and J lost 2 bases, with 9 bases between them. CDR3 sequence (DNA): TGCGCCAGCAGCCAAGTGGGCGGGACCTACGAGCAGTACTTC. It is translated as CASSQVGGTYEQYF.

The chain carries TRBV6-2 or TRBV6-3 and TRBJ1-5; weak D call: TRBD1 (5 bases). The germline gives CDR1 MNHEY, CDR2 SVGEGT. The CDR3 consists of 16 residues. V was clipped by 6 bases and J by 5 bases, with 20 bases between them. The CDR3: CASSLPIGRGDQPQHF. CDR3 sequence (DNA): TGTGCCAGCAGCCTTCCGATCGGTCGGGGGGATCAGCCCCAGCATTTT.

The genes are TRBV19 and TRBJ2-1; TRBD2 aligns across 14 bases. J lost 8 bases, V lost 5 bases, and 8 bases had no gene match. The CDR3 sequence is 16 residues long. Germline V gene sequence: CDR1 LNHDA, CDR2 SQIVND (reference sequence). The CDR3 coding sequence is TGTGCCAGTAGTGAGGGACTAGCGGGAGTTACGGATGAGCAGTTCTTC. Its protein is CASSEGLAGVTDEQFF. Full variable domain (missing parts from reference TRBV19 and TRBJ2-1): DGGITQSPKYLFRKEGQNVTLSCEQNLNHDAMYWYRQDPGQGLRLIYYSQIVNDFQKGDIAEGYSVSREKKESFPLTVTSAQKNPTAFYLCASSEGLAGVTDEQFFGPGTRLTVL.

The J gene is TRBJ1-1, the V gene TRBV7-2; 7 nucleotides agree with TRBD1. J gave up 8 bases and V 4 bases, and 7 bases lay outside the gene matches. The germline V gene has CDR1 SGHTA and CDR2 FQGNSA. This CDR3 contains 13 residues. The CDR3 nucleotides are TGTGCCAGCAGCTCTCGACAGGGCCCCGAAGCTTTCTTT. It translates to CASSSRQGPEAFF.

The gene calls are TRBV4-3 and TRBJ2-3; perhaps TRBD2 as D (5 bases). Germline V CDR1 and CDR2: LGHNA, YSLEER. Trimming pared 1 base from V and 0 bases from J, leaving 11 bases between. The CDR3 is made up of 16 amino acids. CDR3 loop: CASSQGVSESTDTQYF. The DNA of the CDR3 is TGCGCCAGCAGCCAAGGTGTTAGCGAGAGCACAGATACGCAGTATTTT.

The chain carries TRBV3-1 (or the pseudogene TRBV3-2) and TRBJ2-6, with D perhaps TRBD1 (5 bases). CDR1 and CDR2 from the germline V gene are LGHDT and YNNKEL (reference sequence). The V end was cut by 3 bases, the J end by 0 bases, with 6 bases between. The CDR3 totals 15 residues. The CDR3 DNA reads TGTGCCAGCAGCCATGACAGCTCTGGGGCCAACGTCCTGACTTTC. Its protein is CASSHDSSGANVLTF.

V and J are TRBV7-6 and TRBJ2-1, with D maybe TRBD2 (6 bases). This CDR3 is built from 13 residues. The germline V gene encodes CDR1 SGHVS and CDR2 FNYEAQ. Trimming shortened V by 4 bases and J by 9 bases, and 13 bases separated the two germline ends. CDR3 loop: CASSSYSGPEQFF. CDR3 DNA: TGTGCCAGCAGCTCGTACAGCGGGCCTGAGCAGTTCTTC. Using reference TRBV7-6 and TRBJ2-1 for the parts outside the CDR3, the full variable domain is GAGVSQSPRYKVTKRGQDVALRCDPISGHVSLYWYRQALGQGPEFLTYFNYEAQQDKSGLPNDRFSAERPEGSISTLTIQRTEQRDSAMYRCASSSYSGPEQFFGPGTRLTVL.

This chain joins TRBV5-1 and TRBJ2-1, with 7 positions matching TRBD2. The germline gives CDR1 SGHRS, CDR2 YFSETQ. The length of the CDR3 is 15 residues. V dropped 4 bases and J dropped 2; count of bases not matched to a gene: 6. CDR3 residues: CASSQTSDTYNEQFF. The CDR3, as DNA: TGCGCCAGCAGCCAAACTAGCGACACCTACAATGAGCAGTTCTTC.

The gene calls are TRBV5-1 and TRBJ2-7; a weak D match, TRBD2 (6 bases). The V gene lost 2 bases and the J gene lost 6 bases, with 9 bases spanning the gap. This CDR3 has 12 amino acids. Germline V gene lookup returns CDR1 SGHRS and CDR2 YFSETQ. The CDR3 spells CASSFGGAEQYF. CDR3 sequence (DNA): TGCGCCAGCAGCTTCGGGGGAGCCGAGCAGTACTTC.

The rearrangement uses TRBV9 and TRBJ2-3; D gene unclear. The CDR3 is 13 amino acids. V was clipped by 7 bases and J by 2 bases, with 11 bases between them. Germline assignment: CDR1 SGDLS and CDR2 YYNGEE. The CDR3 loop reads CASESPLTDTQYF. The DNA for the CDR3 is TGTGCCAGCGAGAGTCCACTCACAGATACGCAGTATTTT.